This T cell receptor (beta chain) was recorded in a study of molecular identifiers for immune sequencing clone quantification. Methods described previously, with TCR primers listed, were used for bulk TCR libraries. TCRdb processed the PCR reads anew with MiXCR; each CDR3 protein has one entry. The data hold 70,000 to 90,000 distinct CDR3 sequences, with around 20% observed a single time. Germline values: CDR1 MNHNY, CDR2 SVGAGI (reference sequence). V dropped 0 bases and J dropped 5 bases, with 10 bases sitting between them. This CDR3 spans 14 amino acids. This clonotype came up many times. Naive CD8 T cells were picked out by sorting for CD8+CD4-CCR7+CD45RA+.

The sequence derives from a human donor in good health. Some libraries in this study had Jurkat cell RNA spiked in. The chain couples TRBV6-6 to TRBJ2-5; D not resolved. The material sequenced was naive CD8+ T cells from blood, with Jurkat cell RNA spiked in. Subset indicated: FACS-sorted CD8+CD4-CCR7+CD45RA+ naive T cells. In DNA form, the CDR3 reads TGTGCCAGCAGTTACTCGTCGTTGGGCGAGACCCAGTACTTC. This translates into CASSYSSLGETQYF.